This T cell receptor (beta chain) was identified in a study of blood T cell repertoires in COVID-19. Study in general: Acute-phase and convalescent COVID-19 samples originated in the United States, Italy and Spain. In each case, the material was cDNA or gDNA derived from T cells, B-cell-depleted T cells, or PBMCs.

As handled by the study authors: Amplification with reference gene primers provided the estimates of nucleated cell counts. Libraries were prepared by immunoSEQ multiplex PCR; TCRdb keeps only in-frame clonotypes and omits some of them. V and J calls and clone size are given by that table; D and trimming were obtained from the DNA. The top ten hold approximately 7.4% of the sample, which has roughly 250,000 clones, about 80% seen once. The CDR3 loop spans 15 amino acids. Germline V lookup: CDR1 SGDLS, CDR2 YYNGEE. Trimming shortened V by 0 bases and J by 1 base, and 8 bases separated the two germline ends.

The specimen was peripheral blood. The sequence came from a woman aged 45-60 years with acute or convalescent COVID-19. The chain links TRBV9 to TRBJ2-1; D unresolved. CDR3 sequence: CASSVVPSSYNEQFF. CDR3 DNA: TGTGCCAGCAGCGTAGTGCCGAGTTCCTACAATGAGCAGTTCTTC.